This note documents a single TCR beta chain sequence. Germline-derived CDR1 and CDR2 are KGHSH and LQKENI. V was clipped by 0 bases and J by 6 bases, with 7 bases between them. This CDR3 has 13 amino acids. Profiled with immunoSEQ multiplex PCR; TCRdb holds only in-frame clones, not every one. Of 200,000 to 300,000 clones in the sample, more than 75% were seen once. These data come from a study of blood T cell repertoires in COVID-19. Participant-reported clinical history was the basis for cohort assignment. Cohort 3 donors counted as recovered after two negative PCRs, clearance, or resolved symptoms. What was sequenced was PBMCs or T cells enriched from blood (not recorded which). The rearrangement joins TRBV18 to TRBJ2-3; D is unresolved. The sequence was collected from a woman aged 18-29 years who had recovered from COVID-19. The CDR3 protein is CASSPPAEDTQYF. CDR3 nucleotide sequence: TGTGCCAGCTCACCACCGGCGGAGGATACGCAGTATTTT.